A single sample gave rise to the 5 T cell receptor beta chains below, sequenced in a study of blood T cell repertoires in COVID-19. The repertoire was sequenced with immunoSEQ multiplex PCR; TCRdb's copy has only in-frame clones and lacks some. This table holds 150,000 or so clones, about 90% found once. The source material was peripheral blood. The receptors originated from a woman aged 70-85 years with acute or convalescent COVID-19.

The chain uses TRBV5-6 and TRBJ2-3; 8 nucleotides agree with TRBD1. The CDR3 is 16 residues long. With V trimmed by 0 bases and J by 7 bases, 10 bases remained unmatched. Germline assignment: CDR1 SGHDT and CDR2 YYEEEE. CDR3: CASSLVRAGGAYTQYF. The CDR3 bases are TGTGCCAGCAGCTTGGTAAGGGCAGGGGGCGCATATACGCAGTATTTT.

In its sample, this clone was seen a few times. The V call is TRBV7-6, the J call TRBJ1-5, with 9 bases fitting TRBD1. Per germline, CDR1 SGHVS and CDR2 FNYEAQ. This CDR3 has 16 residues. Germline trimming cut 5 bases from V and 2 bases from J; bases unmatched to any gene: 7. CDR3 amino acids: CASSPTTGGGNQPQHF. CDR3 nucleotides: TGTGCCAGCAGCCCAACAACAGGGGGCGGCAATCAGCCCCAGCATTTT. Full variable domain (outside the CDR3, taken from reference TRBV7-6 and TRBJ1-5): GAGVSQSPRYKVTKRGQDVALRCDPISGHVSLYWYRQALGQGPEFLTYFNYEAQQDKSGLPNDRFSAERPEGSISTLTIQRTEQRDSAMYRCASSPTTGGGNQPQHFGDGTRLSIL.

This sequence joins TRBV5-1 and TRBJ2-3; 8 bases map to TRBD1. J gave up 11 bases and V 4 bases, and 12 bases lay outside the gene matches. Germline lookup yields CDR1 SGHRS and CDR2 YFSETQ. This CDR3 region has 14 residues. The CDR3 nucleotides are TGCGCCAGCAGCACGGGACAGGATCCTGGAGGGCAGTATTTT. Translated: CASSTGQDPGGQYF.

This clone has just a few counts. This chain uses TRBV19 with TRBJ2-1, with D possibly TRBD1 on 5 matching bases. Per germline, CDR1 LNHDA and CDR2 SQIVND (reference sequence). V shed 0 bases and J shed 8 bases, with 17 bases lying between them. This CDR3 has 16 amino acids. CDR3 DNA sequence: TGTGCCAGTAGTATAGATCTGAACAGGCCGGCCGATGAGCAGTTCTTC. Its protein product is CASSIDLNRPADEQFF.

This chain uses TRBV10-3 with TRBJ1-2; 8 bases align to TRBD1. The CDR3 is 13 amino acids. The ends lost 4 bases at V and 7 bases at J; junction bases unmatched: 5. Germline-derived CDR1 and CDR2 are ENHRY and SYGVKD. CDR3 sequence reads: CAISGVGQGGYTF. The DNA for the CDR3 is TGTGCCATCAGTGGTGTAGGACAGGGTGGCTACACCTTC.